This T cell receptor (beta chain) was captured by sequencing in a study of response to subunit inactivated influenza vaccine. Points from the study as a whole: Authors suggested each seasonal influenza vaccination recruits few new T cells.

The CDR3 runs to 16 residues. Germline CDR1 SGDLS, CDR2 YYNGEE. V lost 4 bases to trimming and J lost 2 bases, with 13 bases between them. Via MiXCR, TCRdb re-called the RT-PCR reads, giving one row per CDR3 protein. The repertoire includes about 520,000 distinct CDR3 sequences, about 7.2% of them detected once, and approximately 14% sits in the top ten. Only a few counts were recorded for this clonotype. The antigen remains unidentified. The V gene is TRBV9, the J gene TRBJ1-6; no definite D call. Sequenced material: PBMCs from blood, taken about 23 months after vaccination. The sequence was collected from a man in his fifties or sixties who received an inactivated influenza vaccine. CDR3 sequence reads: CASSTEAGPYNSPLHF. CDR3 coding DNA: TGTGCCAGCAGCACTGAAGCTGGCCCCTATAATTCACCCCTCCACTTT. Variable domain in full (rest from reference TRBV9 and TRBJ1-6): DSGVTQTPKHLITATGQRVTLRCSPRSGDLSVYWYQQSLDQGLQFLIQYYNGEERAKGNILERFSAQQFPDLHSELNLSSLELGDSALYFCASSTEAGPYNSPLHFGNGTRLTVT.